This entry describes one T cell receptor beta chain. Its antigen is currently unknown. The sample originates from a study of CD8 T cells in ankylosing spondylitis. Points from the study as a whole: Enrichment of disease-linked clones was reportedly significant in matched ankylosing spondylitis synovial fluid. A subset of motif variants has previously been described in the synovial fluid and blood of reactive arthritis. Disease-linked clones proved CD8+ and comparatively uncommon in peripheral blood. Apparently characteristic of ankylosing spondylitis blood was a TCR beta motif (about eight highly homologous variants).

Between the trimmed V and J ends, which lost 2 bases and 0 bases, there was a span of 9 bases. CDR1 and CDR2 (germline): DFQATT, SNEGSKA (reference sequence). The CDR3 spans 14 residues. Generation of TCR beta libraries employed quantitative 5'-RACE incorporating molecular barcodes. TCRdb re-called the 5' RACE reads through MiXCR, storing one row per CDR3 protein. Altogether 750,000 to 850,000 distinct CDR3 sequences are present, approximately 10% being singletons, with the ten largest covering 0.51%. The gene calls are TRBV20-1 and TRBJ2-3, with D maybe TRBD2 (6 bases). This receptor was obtained from a male donor with ankylosing spondylitis. The material sequenced was blood, either unsorted or a sorted T cell fraction (not recorded which). CDR3 bases: TGCAGTGCTAGACTAGCGCCCAGCACAGATACGCAGTATTTT. The encoded protein is CSARLAPSTDTQYF.